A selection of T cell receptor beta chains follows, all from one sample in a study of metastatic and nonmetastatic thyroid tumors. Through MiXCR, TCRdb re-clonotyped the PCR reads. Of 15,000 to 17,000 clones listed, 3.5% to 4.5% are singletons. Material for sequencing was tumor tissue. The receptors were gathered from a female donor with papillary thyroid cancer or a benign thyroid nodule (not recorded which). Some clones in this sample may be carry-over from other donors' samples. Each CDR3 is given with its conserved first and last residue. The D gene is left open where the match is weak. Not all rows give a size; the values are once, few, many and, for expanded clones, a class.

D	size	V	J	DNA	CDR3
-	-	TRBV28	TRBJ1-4	TGTGCCAGCAGTTTATGGTCGGGATCTAATGAAAAACTGTTTTTT	CASSLWSGSNEKLFF
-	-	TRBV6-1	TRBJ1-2	TGTGCCAGCAGTGAGACGGACATGGTCGGCTATGGCTACATCTTC	CASSETDMVGYGYIF
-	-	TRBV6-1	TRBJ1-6	TGTGCCAGCAAGGAGGCGTTATATAATTCACCCCTCCACTTT	CASKEALYNSPLHF
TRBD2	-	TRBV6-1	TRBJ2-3	TGTGCCAGCAGGCGGGAGGGGGGAATAGATACGCAGTATTTT	CASRREGGIDTQYF
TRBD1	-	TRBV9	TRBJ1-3	TGTGCCAGCAGCGGACAGGGGACTGGAAACACCATATATTTT	CASSGQGTGNTIYF
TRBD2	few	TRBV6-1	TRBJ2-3	TGTGCCAGCAGTGAAACTAGCGGGGGGGCAGATACGCAGTATTTT	CASSETSGGADTQYF
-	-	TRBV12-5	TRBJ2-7	TGTGCTAGTGGGCCGACAGTGTACGAGCATTACTTC	CASGPTVYEHYF
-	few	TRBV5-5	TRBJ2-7	TGTGCCAGCAGCTTGGAGGTTGGCAGGGAAGCCTACGAGCAGTACTTC	CASSLEVGREAYEQYF
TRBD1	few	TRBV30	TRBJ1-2	TGTGCCTGGGCTCCAGGGGGCCGTGGCTACACCTTC	CAWAPGGRGYTF
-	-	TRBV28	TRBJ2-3	TGTGCCAGCAGTTTGTGGCTAGCTTCCCCTTTTATCTCAGATACGCAGTATTTT	CASSLWLASPFISDTQYF
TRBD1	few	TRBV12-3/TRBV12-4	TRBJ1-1	TGTGCCAGCAGCAATGGACAGGGTGCTTTCTTT	CASSNGQGAFF
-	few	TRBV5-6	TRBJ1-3	TGTGCCAGCAGCTTGGGACCTGGAAACACCATATATTTT	CASSLGPGNTIYF
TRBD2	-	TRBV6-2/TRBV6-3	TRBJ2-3	TGTGCCAGCAGTCACTACCCGGGACTAGCGGGATTAAGCACAGATACGCAGTATTTT	CASSHYPGLAGLSTDTQYF
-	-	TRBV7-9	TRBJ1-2	TGTGCCAGCAGCTTAGGACAAACCTATGGCTACACCTTC	CASSLGQTYGYTF
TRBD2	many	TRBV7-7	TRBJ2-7	TGTGGGGGGGGGGATACCAACGAGCAGTACTTC	CGGGDTNEQYF
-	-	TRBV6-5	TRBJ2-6	TGTGCCAGCAGTTACTCGGGCTCTTGGGCCAACGTCCTGACTTTC	CASSYSGSWANVLTF
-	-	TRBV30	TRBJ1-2	TGTGCCTGGAGTGTAGGTTGGGCAGCCTATGGCTACACCTTC	CAWSVGWAAYGYTF
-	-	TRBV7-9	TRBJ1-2	TGTGCCAGCAGCTTAGGGACAGACTATGGCTACACCTTC	CASSLGTDYGYTF
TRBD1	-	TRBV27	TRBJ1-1	TGTGCCAGCAGTCCCTGGACAGGGGGGGACACTGAAGCTTTCTTT	CASSPWTGGDTEAFF
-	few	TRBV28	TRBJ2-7	TGTGCCAGCAGGAAGGGCAGCTCCTACGAGCAGTACTTC	CASRKGSSYEQYF
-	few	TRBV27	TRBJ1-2	TGTGCCAGCAGTTTATCGTCGTCGGGGACCTATGGCTACACCTTC	CASSLSSSGTYGYTF
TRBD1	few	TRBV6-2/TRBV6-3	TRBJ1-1	TGTGCCAGCAGTGCCGGACAGGGTGAAGCTTTCTTT	CASSAGQGEAFF
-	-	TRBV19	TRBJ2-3	TGTGCCAGTAGTATAGGTGTCGGGGGCGGGAGCTCAGATACGCAGTATTTT	CASSIGVGGGSSDTQYF
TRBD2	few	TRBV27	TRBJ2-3	TGTGCCAGCAGTCCTCTCGAAGCGGGAAGCACAGATACGCAGTATTTT	CASSPLEAGSTDTQYF
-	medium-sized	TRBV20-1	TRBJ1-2	TGCAGTGCTCGAACGACAGGCGGGTTTGGGGCCTATGGCTACACCTTC	CSARTTGGFGAYGYTF
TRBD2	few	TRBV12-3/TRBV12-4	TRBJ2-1	TGTGCCAGCAGTTTAACCGGACTAGCGGGAGGGCCCCTCTACAATGAGCAGTTCTTC	CASSLTGLAGGPLYNEQFF
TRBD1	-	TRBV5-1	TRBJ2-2	TGCGCCAGCAGCTTGGAGGGGGCAGGTAACACCGGGGAGCTGTTTTTT	CASSLEGAGNTGELFF
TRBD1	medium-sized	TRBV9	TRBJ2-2	TGTGCCAGCGGGACAGGGGTCGGGGAGCTGTTTTTT	CASGTGVGELFF
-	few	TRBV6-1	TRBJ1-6	TGTGCCAGCAGTCCCACAGGGATTTCACCCCTCCACTTT	CASSPTGISPLHF
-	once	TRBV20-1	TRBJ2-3	TGCAGTGCCCCACTCCCAAGCACAGATACGCAGTATTTT	CSAPLPSTDTQYF
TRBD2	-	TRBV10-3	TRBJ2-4	TGTGCCATCACCGGCCCTAGCGGGCTTTTAGCCAAAAACATTCAGTACTTC	CAITGPSGLLAKNIQYF
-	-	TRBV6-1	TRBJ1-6	TGTGCCAGCAGTGAAGCTTGGATTAATTCACCCCTCCACTTT	CASSEAWINSPLHF